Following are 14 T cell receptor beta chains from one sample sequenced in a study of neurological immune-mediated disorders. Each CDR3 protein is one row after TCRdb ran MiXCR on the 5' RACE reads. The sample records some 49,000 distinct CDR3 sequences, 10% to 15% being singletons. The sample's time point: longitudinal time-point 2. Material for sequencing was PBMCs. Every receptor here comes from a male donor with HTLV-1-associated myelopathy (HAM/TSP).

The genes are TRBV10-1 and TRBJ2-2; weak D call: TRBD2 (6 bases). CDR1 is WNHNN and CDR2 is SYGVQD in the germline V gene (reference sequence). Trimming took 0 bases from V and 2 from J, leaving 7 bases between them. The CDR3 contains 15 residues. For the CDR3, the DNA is TGCGCCAGCAGTGAGTCGCGGGGTAACACCGGGGAGCTGTTTTTT. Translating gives CASSESRGNTGELFF.

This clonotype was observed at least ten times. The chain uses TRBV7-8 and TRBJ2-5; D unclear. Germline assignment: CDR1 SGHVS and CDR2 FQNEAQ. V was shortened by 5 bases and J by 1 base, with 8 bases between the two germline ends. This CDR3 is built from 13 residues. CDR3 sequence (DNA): TGTGCCAGCAGCCGACCCAGCCAAGAGACCCAGTACTTC. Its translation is CASSRPSQETQYF. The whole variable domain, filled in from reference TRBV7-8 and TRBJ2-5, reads GAGVSQSPRYKVAKRGQDVALRCDPISGHVSLFWYQQALGQGPEFLTYFQNEAQLDKSGLPSDRFFAERPEGSVSTLKIQRTQQEDSAVYLCASSRPSQETQYFGPGTRLLVL.

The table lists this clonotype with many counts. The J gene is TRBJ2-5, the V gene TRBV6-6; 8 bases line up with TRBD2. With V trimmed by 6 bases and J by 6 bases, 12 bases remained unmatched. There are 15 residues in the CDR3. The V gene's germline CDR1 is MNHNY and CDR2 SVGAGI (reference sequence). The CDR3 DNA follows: TGTGCCAGCAGCGCTCAACGGAGCGGGGGACAGACCCAGTACTTC. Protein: CASSAQRSGGQTQYF.

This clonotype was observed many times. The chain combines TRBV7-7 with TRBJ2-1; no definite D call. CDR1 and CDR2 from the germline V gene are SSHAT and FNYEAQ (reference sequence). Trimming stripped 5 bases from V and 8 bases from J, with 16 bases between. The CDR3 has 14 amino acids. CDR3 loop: CASSTGEWVDEQFF. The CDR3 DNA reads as TGTGCCAGCAGCACTGGAGAGTGGGTTGATGAGCAGTTCTTC. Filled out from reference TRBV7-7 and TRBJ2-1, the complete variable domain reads GAGVSQSPRYKVTKRGQDVTLRCDPISSHATLYWYQQALGQGPEFLTYFNYEAQPDKSGLPSDRFSAERPEGSISTLTIQRTEQRDSAMYRCASSTGEWVDEQFFGPGTRLTVL.

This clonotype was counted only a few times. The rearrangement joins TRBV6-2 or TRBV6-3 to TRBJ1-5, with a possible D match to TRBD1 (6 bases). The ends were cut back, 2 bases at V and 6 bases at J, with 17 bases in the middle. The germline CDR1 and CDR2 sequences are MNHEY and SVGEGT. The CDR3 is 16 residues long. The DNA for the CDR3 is TGTGCCAGCAGTTACGTTCTTGGACAGACTCGTCAGCCCCAGCATTTT. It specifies CASSYVLGQTRQPQHF.

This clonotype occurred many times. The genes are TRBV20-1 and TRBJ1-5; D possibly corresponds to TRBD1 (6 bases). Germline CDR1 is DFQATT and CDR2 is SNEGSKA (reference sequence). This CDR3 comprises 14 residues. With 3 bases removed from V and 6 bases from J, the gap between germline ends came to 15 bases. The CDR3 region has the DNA TGCAGTGCTAGGGGAGGGGGGGTAAGTCAGCCCCAGCATTTT. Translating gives CSARGGGVSQPQHF.

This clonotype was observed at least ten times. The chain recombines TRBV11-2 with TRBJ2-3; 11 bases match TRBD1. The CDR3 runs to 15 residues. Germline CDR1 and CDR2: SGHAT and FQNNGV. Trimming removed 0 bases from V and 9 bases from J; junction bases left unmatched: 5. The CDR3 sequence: CASSLDRDRGRTQYF. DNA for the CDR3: TGTGCCAGCAGCTTAGACAGGGACAGGGGGAGGACGCAGTATTTT.

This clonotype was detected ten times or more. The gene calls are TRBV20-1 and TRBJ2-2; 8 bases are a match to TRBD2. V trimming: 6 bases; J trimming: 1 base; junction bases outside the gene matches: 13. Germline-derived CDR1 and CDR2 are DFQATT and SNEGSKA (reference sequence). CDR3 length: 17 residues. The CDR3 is CSAPTGAGGLNTGELFF. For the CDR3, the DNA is TGCAGTGCCCCCACGGGGGCGGGGGGCCTGAACACCGGGGAGCTGTTTTTT.

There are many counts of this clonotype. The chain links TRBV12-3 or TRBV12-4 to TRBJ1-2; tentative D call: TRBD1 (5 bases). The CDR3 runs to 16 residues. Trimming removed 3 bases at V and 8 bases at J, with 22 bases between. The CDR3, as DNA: TGTGCCAGCAGTTTGGGGGTCCAAGGTCACCCCTCCGGCTACACCTTC. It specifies CASSLGVQGHPSGYTF.

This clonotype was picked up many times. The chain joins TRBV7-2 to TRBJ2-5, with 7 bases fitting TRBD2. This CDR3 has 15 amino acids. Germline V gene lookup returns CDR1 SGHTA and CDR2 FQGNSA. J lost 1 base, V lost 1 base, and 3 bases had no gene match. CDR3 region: CASSLGGGVQETQYF. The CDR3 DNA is TGTGCCAGCAGCTTAGGGGGGGGGGTCCAAGAGACCCAGTACTTC.

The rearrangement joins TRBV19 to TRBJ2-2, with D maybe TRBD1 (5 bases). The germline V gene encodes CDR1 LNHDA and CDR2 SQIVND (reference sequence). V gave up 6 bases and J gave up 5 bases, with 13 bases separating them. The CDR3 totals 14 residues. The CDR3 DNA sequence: TGTGCCAGTAGCTGGGGCAGCACGACCGGGGAGCTGTTTTTT. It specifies CASSWGSTTGELFF.

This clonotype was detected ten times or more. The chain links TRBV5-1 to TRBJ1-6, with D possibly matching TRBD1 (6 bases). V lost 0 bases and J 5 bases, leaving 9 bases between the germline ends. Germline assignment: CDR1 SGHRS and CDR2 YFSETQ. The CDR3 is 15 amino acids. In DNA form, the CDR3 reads TGCGCCAGCAGCTTGGGACAGGCTGATAATTCACCCCTCCACTTT. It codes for CASSLGQADNSPLHF.

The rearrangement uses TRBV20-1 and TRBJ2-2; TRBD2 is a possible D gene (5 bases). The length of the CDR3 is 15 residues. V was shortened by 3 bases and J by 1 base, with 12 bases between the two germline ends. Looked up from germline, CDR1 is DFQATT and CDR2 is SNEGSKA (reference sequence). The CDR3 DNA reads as TGCAGTGCTAGCCCCCTAGCTGGGAACACCGGGGAGCTGTTTTTT. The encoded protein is CSASPLAGNTGELFF.

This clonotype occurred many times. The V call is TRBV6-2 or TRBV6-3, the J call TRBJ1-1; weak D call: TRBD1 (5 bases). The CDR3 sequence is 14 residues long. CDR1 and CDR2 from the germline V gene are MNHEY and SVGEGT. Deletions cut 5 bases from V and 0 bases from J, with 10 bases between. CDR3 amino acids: CASSNTGVNTEAFF. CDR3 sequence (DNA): TGTGCCAGCAGTAATACGGGGGTGAACACTGAAGCTTTCTTT.